This T cell receptor (beta chain) is from a study of identical twins. This clonotype was seen more than once but under ten times. Unique molecular identifiers were present on cDNA, and template switching added a universal primer site. TCRdb processed the 5' RACE reads anew with MiXCR; each CDR3 protein has one entry. The sample lists about 330,000 distinct CDR3 sequences; over 9% were seen once. V gave up 5 bases and J gave up 1 base, with 8 bases separating them. The CDR3 spans 13 residues. CDR1 DFQATT and CDR2 SNEGSKA come from the germline V gene (reference sequence). The same data also went into a second study, on yellow fever vaccine responses in identical twins.

This sequence originates from a woman under 30 in good health. Material for sequencing was CD8+ T cells sorted from blood. The V gene is TRBV20-1, the J gene TRBJ2-2; D gene ambiguous. The CDR3 sequence is CSAPQLNTGELFF. CDR3 DNA sequence: TGCAGTGCTCCTCAACTGAACACCGGGGAGCTGTTTTTT.